Each of the 28 T cell receptor beta chains below was sequenced from the same sample in a study of regulatory T cells in long-lasting Graves disease. According to the study, TCR beta libraries were built with iRepertoire HTBI primers and CDR3-region Arm-PCR. TCRdb processed the multiplex PCR reads anew with MiXCR; each CDR3 protein has one entry. The sample has around 360,000 distinct CDR3 sequences, 15% to 20% seen once. Indicated time point: newly diagnosed GD, antithyroid drugs for less than 3 months. The TCR library was made from RNA that had been extracted from PBMCs in TRIzol. These data were also filed under a second study, of T cells in Graves' hyperthyroidism and ophthalmopathy.

The input for sequencing was peripheral blood mononuclear cells (PBMCs), taken at new diagnosis, from a patient treated with antithyroid drugs. The receptors here all came from a woman younger than 30 with Graves disease.

The chain uses TRBV6-1 and TRBJ2-3, with TRBD2 matching over 12 bases. The end of the DNA fits TRBJ2-1 better, so the J call may be wrong. Germline CDR1 reads MNHNS; CDR2 reads SASEGT. The CDR3 spans 14 residues. For the CDR3, the DNA is TGTGCCAGCAGGCATCTAGCGGGGGGGCCTGAGCAGTTCTTC. It encodes CASRHLAGGPEQFF.

The gene calls are TRBV19 and TRBJ2-1; 7 positions agree with TRBD1. The CDR3 runs 13 residues. CDR1 is LNHDA, CDR2 SQIVND, per germline (reference sequence). J lost 12 bases, V lost 3 bases, and 8 bases had no gene match. Written as DNA, the CDR3 is TGTGCCAGTAGTATCTCCTACAGGGGCATGCAGTTCTTC. Translation: CASSISYRGMQFF.

As to this clonotype: A junction boundary mismatches the germline segment, possibly from a read error. This chain joins TRBV6-5 and TRBJ1-1, with 7 bases fitting TRBD1. The CDR3 consists of 16 residues. CDR1 and CDR2 from the germline V gene are MNHEY and SVGAGI. The CDR3 nucleotides are TGTGCCAGCAGTAACTCTTTTCGGTTGGCAGGGGGGTTAACTTTCTTT. This encodes CASSNSFRLAGGLTFF.

For this clonotype: Just one base apart from a much larger clone, this may be a read error. The chain joins TRBV7-2 to TRBJ2-1, with D maybe TRBD2 (5 bases). CDR1 SGHTA and CDR2 FQGNSA come from the germline V gene. The V end lost 1 base, the J end lost 10 bases, and 14 bases lay between the germline ends. This CDR3 comprises 14 residues. CDR3 sequence reads: CASSLVGLQYEQFF. The CDR3, as DNA: TGTGCCAGCAGCTTAGTTGGACTCCAGTACGAGCAGTTCTTC.

This clonotype showed up many times. The J gene is TRBJ2-1, the V gene TRBV27, with D unclear. Between the trimmed V and J ends, which lost 0 bases and 0 bases, there was a span of 3 bases. The CDR3 spans 14 residues. Germline V gene sequence: CDR1 MNHEY, CDR2 SMNVEV (reference sequence). The CDR3 region is CASSLSASYNEQFF. As DNA, the CDR3 is TGTGCCAGCAGTTTATCCGCCTCCTACAATGAGCAGTTCTTC.

This clonotype was detected many times. This rearrangement joins TRBV28 to TRBJ1-2, with D possibly TRBD1 on 6 matching bases. The CDR3 sequence is 14 residues long. CDR1 MDHEN and CDR2 SYDVKM come from the germline V gene. With 4 bases removed from V and 4 bases from J, the gap between germline ends came to 13 bases. For the CDR3, the DNA is TGTGCCAGCAGTTATACAGGGCAGACCTATGGCTACACCTTC. It codes for CASSYTGQTYGYTF.

In the case of this clonotype: It is likely a read error, because the conserved phenylalanine at the end of the CDR3 is missing. The chain is built from TRBV6-2 or TRBV6-3 and TRBJ2-2, with 8 bases lining up with TRBD2. Germline V CDR1 and CDR2: MNHEY, SVGEGT. CDR3 length: 14 residues. Trimming took 8 bases from V and 7 from J; bases not matched to a gene: 9. CDR3 amino acids: CASCRAGGSGELFL. The CDR3 region has the DNA TGTGCCAGCTGCCGCGCGGGGGGCAGCGGGGAGCTGTTTCTT.

There are a few counts of this clonotype. The genes are TRBV19 and TRBJ2-3; D not certain. Between the trimmed V and J ends, which lost 7 bases and 6 bases, there was a span of 5 bases. The CDR3 runs to 10 residues. CDR1 and CDR2 (germline): LNHDA, SQIVND (reference sequence). CDR3 sequence reads: CASNGDTQYF. DNA of the CDR3: TGTGCCAGTAACGGGGATACGCAGTATTTT.

The V call is TRBV5-1, the J call TRBJ2-1, with a tentative D call TRBD1 (6 bases). With 7 bases removed from V and 4 bases from J, the gap between germline ends came to 15 bases. The CDR3 spans 14 residues. Germline CDR1 reads SGHRS; CDR2 reads YFSETQ. The CDR3 nucleotides read TGCGCCAGCCGACCCCAGGGGAATTACAATGAGCAGTTCTTC. This codes for CASRPQGNYNEQFF. Supplemented by reference TRBV5-1 and TRBJ2-1, the full variable domain reads KAGVTQTPRYLIKTRGQQVTLSCSPISGHRSVSWYQQTPGQGLQFLFEYFSETQRNKGNFPGRFSGRQFSNSRSEMNVSTLELGDSALYLCASRPQGNYNEQFFGPGTRLTVL.

The chain has TRBV6-2 or TRBV6-3 and TRBJ2-2; 15 positions agree with TRBD2. The V segment lost 6 bases and the J segment 3 bases; nucleotides outside the gene matches: 8. Germline CDR1 reads MNHEY; CDR2 reads SVGEGT. The CDR3 length is 18 residues. Written as DNA, the CDR3 is TGTGCCAGCAGGCTACCGGGACTAGCGGGAGGAGACACCGGGGAGCTGTTTTTT. The encoded protein is CASRLPGLAGGDTGELFF.

Concerning this clonotype: Given a far larger clone just one base away, this is likely a sequencing read error. The chain employs TRBV7-9 and TRBJ2-7, with a possible D match to TRBD2 (6 bases). CDR1 and CDR2 from the germline V gene are SEHNR and FQNEAQ (reference sequence). This CDR3 is built from 14 residues. Trimming removed 8 bases at V and 5 bases at J, with 19 bases between. In DNA, the CDR3 is TGTGCCAGCTCACCACTGGGGGGTACCCACGAGCAGTACTTC. As protein: CASSPLGGTHEQYF.

The J gene is TRBJ1-3, the V gene TRBV2, with D unresolved. Germline CDR1 SNHLY, CDR2 FYNNEI. There are 15 residues in the CDR3. With 2 bases removed from V and 0 bases from J, the gap between germline ends came to 8 bases. The CDR3 coding sequence is TGTGCCAGCAGTGAATACCAGACCTCTGGAAACACCATATATTTT. It codes for CASSEYQTSGNTIYF.

This clonotype was found many times. Because the CDR3's place on the DNA is in doubt, the DNA is left out and the CDR3 is given as listed by TCRdb. The genes are TRBV12-3 or TRBV12-4 and TRBJ1-4; the table's D call, TRBD1, was not checked against the DNA. The CDR3 numbers 13 amino acids, ends counted. CDR3 residues: CASSFGAGEKLFF.

This clonotype was recorded many times. The J gene is TRBJ2-5, the V gene TRBV20-1; 13 bases align to TRBD2. The CDR3 is 15 amino acids. The germline gives CDR1 DFQATT, CDR2 SNEGSKA (reference sequence). V was clipped by 6 bases and J by 0 bases; unmatched bases: 4. In DNA form, the CDR3 reads TGCAGTGCCTCTGGGACTAGCGGGAACCAAGAGACCCAGTACTTC. Protein sequence: CSASGTSGNQETQYF.

This clonotype came up a few times. This chain uses TRBV6-1 with TRBJ2-6; unclear D gene. Germline V gives CDR1 MNHNS, CDR2 SASEGT. Trimming removed 6 bases from V and 0 bases from J, with 9 bases in between. The CDR3 has 15 amino acids. The CDR3 sequence: CASRQRNSGANVLTF. As DNA, the CDR3 is TGTGCCAGCAGACAAAGGAACTCTGGGGCCAACGTCCTGACTTTC.

The chain has TRBV7-9 and TRBJ2-7; 10 bases are shared with TRBD1. The CDR3 totals 14 residues. The V gene end was trimmed by 4 bases and the J gene end by 3 bases; junction bases not matched to a gene: 3. Germline V gene lookup returns CDR1 SEHNR and CDR2 FQNEAQ (reference sequence). CDR3 DNA sequence: TGTGCCAGCAGCTCGGGACAGGGGCACTACGAGCAGTACTTC. Amino acid sequence: CASSSGQGHYEQYF.

In this sample, this clonotype turned up many times. The gene calls are TRBV12-3 or TRBV12-4 and TRBJ2-7; 8 bases line up with TRBD2. The CDR3 runs 15 residues. V lost 3 bases to trimming and J lost 0 bases; unmatched junction nucleotides: 4. The CDR3 reads CASSFTAGDSYEQYF. The CDR3 DNA follows: TGTGCCAGCAGTTTTACAGCGGGGGACTCCTACGAGCAGTACTTC.

In this sample, this clonotype turned up many times. The chain combines TRBV5-1 with TRBJ1-1; D remains ambiguous. Germline V gene lookup returns CDR1 SGHRS and CDR2 YFSETQ. V was pared by 4 bases and J by 4 bases, with 14 bases between. CDR3 length: 14 amino acids. The CDR3 DNA reads as TGCGCCAGCAGCCACGCGCGGGGTTCCACTGAAGCTTTCTTT. Protein sequence: CASSHARGSTEAFF.

This clonotype was seen only once. A read error is possible here, since a much larger clone lies one base away. The chain couples TRBV6-1 to TRBJ1-1; D not certain. CDR1 MNHNS and CDR2 SASEGT come from the germline V gene. There are 14 residues in the CDR3. Trimming took 5 bases from V and 11 from J, leaving 21 bases between them. Here the CDR3 reads CASSPHSPVPVAFF. The CDR3 DNA reads TGTGCCAGCAGTCCACATTCACCGGTTCCTGTCGCTTTCTTT.

Many counts were recorded for this clonotype. The chain links TRBV28 to TRBJ2-5, with 7 bases aligning to TRBD2. The trim removed 9 bases at V and 7 bases at J, leaving 14 bases unmatched. This CDR3 contains 14 residues. Germline lookup yields CDR1 MDHEN and CDR2 SYDVKM. CDR3 in amino acids: CASGGEPIQRTQYF. In DNA form, the CDR3 reads TGTGCCAGTGGGGGGGAGCCCATCCAGAGGACCCAGTACTTC.

This clonotype came up many times. This chain links TRBV30 with TRBJ1-1, with TRBD1 as a possible D gene (6 bases). CDR1 and CDR2 (germline): GTSNPN, SVGIG (reference sequence). Trimming stripped 3 bases from V and 6 bases from J, with 17 bases between. This CDR3 spans 14 amino acids. The CDR3 spells CAWRAGHMDAEAFF. The CDR3 DNA sequence: TGTGCCTGGAGAGCGGGACACATGGACGCTGAAGCTTTCTTT.

V and J are TRBV11-2 and TRBJ2-3, with D unresolved. Germline-derived CDR1 and CDR2 are SGHAT and FQNNGV. V lost 6 bases and J 4 bases, leaving 14 bases between the germline ends. The CDR3 is 14 residues long. This CDR3 is CASSFGRVADTQYF. The DNA for the CDR3 is TGTGCCAGCAGTTTCGGCCGAGTAGCAGATACGCAGTATTTT.

This clonotype was observed at least ten times. The chain uses TRBV12-3 or TRBV12-4 and TRBJ1-6; TRBD1 aligns across 8 bases. This CDR3 has 15 amino acids. J lost 5 bases, V lost 6 bases, and 6 bases had no gene match. The CDR3: CASSLTGDNNSPLHF. DNA for the CDR3: TGTGCCAGCAGCCTGACAGGGGACAATAATTCACCCCTCCACTTT.

This clonotype was seen repeatedly, ten times or more. V usage is TRBV3-1 and J usage is TRBJ2-1; 8 nucleotides line up with TRBD2. The V segment lost 4 bases and the J segment 3 bases; nucleotides outside the gene matches: 5. The germline V gene encodes CDR1 LGHDT and CDR2 YNNKEL (reference sequence). This CDR3 comprises 15 residues. Here the CDR3 reads CASSLTSEHYNEQFF. The CDR3 DNA sequence: TGTGCCAGCAGCCTGACTAGCGAGCACTACAATGAGCAGTTCTTC.

This clonotype was counted between two and nine times. This could be a read error, since a much larger clone is one nucleotide away. The J gene is TRBJ2-6, the V gene TRBV2; D is possibly TRBD1 (5 bases). V gave up 9 bases and J gave up 0 bases, with 15 bases separating them. CDR1 is SNHLY, CDR2 FYNNEI, per germline. The CDR3 contains 16 residues. This chain's CDR3 is CASLSRVGSGANVLTF. CDR3 nucleotides: TGTGCCAGTTTAAGCAGGGTGGGCTCTGGGGCCAACGTCCTGACTTTC.

The sample holds a few counts of this clonotype. The V and J genes are TRBV19 and TRBJ2-7, with D possibly TRBD2 on 6 matching bases. Trimming cost V 6 bases and J 5 bases, with 17 bases left between them. This CDR3 spans 14 amino acids. CDR1 LNHDA and CDR2 SQIVND come from the germline V gene (reference sequence). The CDR3, as DNA: TGTGCCAGTAGACGGGAGCCCGAGACCCACGAGCAGTACTTC. Translation gives CASRREPETHEQYF.

This clonotype was counted between two and nine times. The rearrangement joins TRBV20-1 to TRBJ2-3, with TRBD2 matching over 11 bases. This CDR3 contains 15 residues. Germline CDR1 DFQATT, CDR2 SNEGSKA (reference sequence). With V trimmed by 2 bases and J by 3 bases, 4 bases remained unmatched. CDR3 coding DNA: TGCAGTGCTAGAAGACTAGCGGGGATTACAGATACGCAGTATTTT. Its translation is CSARRLAGITDTQYF.

This clonotype was counted between two and nine times. The chain recombines TRBV19 with TRBJ2-7, with 7 bases fitting TRBD1. J gave up 7 bases and V 3 bases, and 6 bases lay outside the gene matches. The CDR3 contains 13 residues. Germline V CDR1 and CDR2: LNHDA, SQIVND (reference sequence). CDR3 in DNA: TGTGCCAGTAGTATGACGTCAGGGGGTGAGCAGTACTTC. It yields the protein CASSMTSGGEQYF.